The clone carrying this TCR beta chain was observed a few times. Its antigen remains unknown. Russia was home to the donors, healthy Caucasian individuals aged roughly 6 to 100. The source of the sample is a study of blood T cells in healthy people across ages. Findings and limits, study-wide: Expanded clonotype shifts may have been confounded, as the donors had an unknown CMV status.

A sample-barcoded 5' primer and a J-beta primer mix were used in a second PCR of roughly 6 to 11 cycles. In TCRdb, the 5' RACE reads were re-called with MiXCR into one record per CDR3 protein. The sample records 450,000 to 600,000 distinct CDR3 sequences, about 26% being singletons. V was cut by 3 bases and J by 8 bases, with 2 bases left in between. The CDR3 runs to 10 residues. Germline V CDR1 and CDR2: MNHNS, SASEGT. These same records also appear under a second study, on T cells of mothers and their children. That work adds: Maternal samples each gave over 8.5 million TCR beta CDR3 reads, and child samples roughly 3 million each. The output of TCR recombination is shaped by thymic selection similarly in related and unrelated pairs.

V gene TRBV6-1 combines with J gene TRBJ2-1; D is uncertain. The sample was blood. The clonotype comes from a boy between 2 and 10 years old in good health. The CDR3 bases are TGTGCCAGCAGTGAGCATGAGCAGTTCTTC. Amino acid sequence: CASSEHEQFF.